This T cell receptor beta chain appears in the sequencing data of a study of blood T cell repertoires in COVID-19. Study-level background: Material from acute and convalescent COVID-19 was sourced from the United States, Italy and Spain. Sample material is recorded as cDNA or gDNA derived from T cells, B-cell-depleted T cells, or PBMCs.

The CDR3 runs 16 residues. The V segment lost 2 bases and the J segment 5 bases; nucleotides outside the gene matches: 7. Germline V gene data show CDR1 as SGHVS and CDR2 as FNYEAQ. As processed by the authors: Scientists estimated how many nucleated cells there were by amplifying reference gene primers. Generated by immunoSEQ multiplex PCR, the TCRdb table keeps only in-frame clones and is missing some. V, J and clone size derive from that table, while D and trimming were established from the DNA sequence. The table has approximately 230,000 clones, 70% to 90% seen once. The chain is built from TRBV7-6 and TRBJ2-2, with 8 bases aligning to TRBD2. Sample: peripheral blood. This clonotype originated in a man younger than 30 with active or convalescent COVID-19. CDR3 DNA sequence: TGTGCCAGCAGCTTATTCGGGGGGGCTGAAACCGGGGAGCTGTTTTTT. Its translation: CASSLFGGAETGELFF.